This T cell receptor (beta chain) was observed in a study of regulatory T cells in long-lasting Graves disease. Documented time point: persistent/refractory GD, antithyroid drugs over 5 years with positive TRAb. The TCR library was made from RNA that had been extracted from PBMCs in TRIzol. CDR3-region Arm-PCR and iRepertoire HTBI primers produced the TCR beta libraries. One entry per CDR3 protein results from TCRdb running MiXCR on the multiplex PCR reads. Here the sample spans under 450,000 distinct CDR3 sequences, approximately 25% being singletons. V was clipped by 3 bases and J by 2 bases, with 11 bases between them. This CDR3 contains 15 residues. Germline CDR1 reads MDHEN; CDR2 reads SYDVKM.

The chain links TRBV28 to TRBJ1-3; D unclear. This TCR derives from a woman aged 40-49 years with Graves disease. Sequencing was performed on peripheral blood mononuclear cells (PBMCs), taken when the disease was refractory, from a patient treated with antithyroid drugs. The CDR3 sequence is CASSFVGKAGNTIYF. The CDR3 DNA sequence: TGTGCCAGCAGTTTCGTGGGGAAAGCTGGAAACACCATATATTTT.